This is a list of T cell receptor beta chains from one sample in a study of blood T cell repertoires in COVID-19. The repertoire was sequenced with immunoSEQ multiplex PCR; TCRdb's copy has only in-frame clones and lacks some. This table holds roughly 46,000 clones, over 80% found once. Material for sequencing was peripheral blood. These receptors came from a human donor with active COVID-19. The donor label of this sample is uncertain. Each CDR3 is given with its conserved first and last residue. The order of the fields is J gene, D gene, clone size, V gene, CDR3 length, CDR3 protein, CDR3 DNA. A D gene is named only where the DNA matches it firmly. Where a row states a size, it is once, few, many or the class of an expanded clone; other rows omit it.

TRBJ2-2	TRBD1	few	TRBV7-2	16	CASSFDRGASTGELFF	TGTGCCAGCAGCTTCGACAGGGGTGCAAGCACCGGGGAGCTGTTTTTT
TRBJ1-3	TRBD1	NA	TRBV2	14	CASSGDSSGNTIYF	TGTGCCAGCAGTGGGGACAGCTCTGGAAACACCATATATTTT
TRBJ2-7	NA	few	TRBV6-5	15	CASKIRRTGAYEQYF	TGTGCCAGCAAAATCCGGAGGACGGGAGCCTACGAGCAGTACTTC
TRBJ2-7	TRBD1	NA	TRBV11-2	12	CASSPQGDEQYF	TGTGCCAGCAGCCCCCAGGGGGACGAGCAGTACTTC
TRBJ1-5	TRBD1	NA	TRBV5-5	17	CASSLAPRDRPNQPQHF	TGTGCCAGCAGCCTCGCCCCACGGGACAGACCTAATCAGCCCCAGCATTTT
TRBJ2-1	TRBD2	NA	TRBV19	15	CASSNSGRAYNEQFF	TGTGCCAGCAGTAATAGCGGGAGGGCCTACAATGAGCAGTTCTTC
TRBJ1-2	NA	NA	TRBV10-2	12	CASSAGDYGYTF	TGCGCCAGCAGTGCGGGGGACTATGGCTACACCTTC
TRBJ2-7	NA	NA	TRBV18	14	CASSPEDSRGEQYF	TGTGCCAGCTCACCAGAAGATAGTCGCGGCGAGCAGTACTTC
TRBJ1-5	NA	few	TRBV24-1	12	CATSEANQPQHF	TGTGCCACCAGTGAGGCCAATCAGCCCCAGCATTTT
TRBJ1-2	NA	NA	TRBV5-5	13	CASSRQGPGGYTF	TGTGCCAGCAGCAGGCAGGGGCCTGGGGGCTACACCTTC
TRBJ2-4	NA	NA	TRBV5-4	16	CASSQFKGGGKNIQYF	TGTGCCAGCAGCCAGTTCAAGGGAGGGGGCAAAAACATTCAGTACTTC
TRBJ2-2	TRBD2	NA	TRBV28	14	CASVAGGPTGELFF	TGTGCCAGTGTAGCGGGAGGGCCAACCGGGGAGCTGTTTTTT
TRBJ1-2	NA	NA	TRBV4-2	15	CASSHRPGGSYGYTF	TGTGCCAGCAGCCATCGGCCTGGAGGTTCCTATGGCTACACCTTC
TRBJ2-1	TRBD2	NA	TRBV11-2	15	CASSPLAGGYNEQFF	TGTGCCAGCAGCCCCCTAGCGGGGGGGTACAATGAGCAGTTCTTC
TRBJ2-3	TRBD2	NA	TRBV6-5	15	CASRKRESSTDTQYF	TGTGCCAGCAGGAAGCGGGAGTCGAGCACAGATACGCAGTATTTT
TRBJ1-2	NA	NA	TRBV12-3/TRBV12-4	13	CASSSQANYGYTF	TGTGCTAGCAGTTCCCAGGCTAACTATGGCTACACCTTC